Below are 19 T cell receptor beta chains sequenced from a single sample in a study of blood T cell repertoires in COVID-19. The data were produced by immunoSEQ multiplex PCR, yet TCRdb's version contains in-frame clones alone and is incomplete. The sample records fewer than 120,000 clones, approximately 85% being singletons. Material: peripheral blood. The receptors originated from a woman aged 55-70 years with acute or convalescent COVID-19.

The V call is TRBV11-3, the J call TRBJ2-2; TRBD1 matches at 10 bases. The germline V gene has CDR1 SGHNT and CDR2 YENEEA. Unmatched junction bases numbered 8, after V lost 3 bases and J lost 4 bases. This CDR3 has 17 amino acids. In nucleotides, the CDR3 is TGTGCCAGCAGCTTTTGGGGGACAGGGGCGGGCACCGGGGAGCTGTTTTTT. Translated, it gives CASSFWGTGAGTGELFF.

J is TRBJ1-2 and V is TRBV7-2; 7 bases fit TRBD1. In germline, CDR1 is SGHTA, CDR2 FQGNSA. Trimming at V came to 5 bases and at J to 4 bases, leaving 13 bases not matched to a gene. This CDR3 is built from 16 residues. The CDR3 sequence is CASSPPGGQSLYGYTF. The CDR3 DNA sequence: TGTGCCAGCAGCCCACCCGGGGGACAGAGCCTCTATGGCTACACCTTC.

The gene calls are TRBV2 and TRBJ2-1; D call uncertain. The CDR3 length is 15 residues. Germline assignment: CDR1 SNHLY and CDR2 FYNNEI. Trimming pared 5 bases from V and 0 bases from J, leaving 11 bases between. The CDR3 region is CASSSSLSSYNEQFF. The CDR3 DNA is TGTGCCAGCAGTTCGAGTTTGAGCTCCTACAATGAGCAGTTCTTC. Drawing the rest from reference TRBV2 and TRBJ2-1, the complete variable domain is EPEVTQTPSHQVTQMGQEVILRCVPISNHLYFYWYRQILGQKVEFLVSFYNNEISEKSEIFDDQFSVERPDGSNFTLKIRSTKLEDSAMYFCASSSSLSSYNEQFFGPGTRLTVL.

The rearrangement uses TRBV5-5 and TRBJ2-7, with 9 bases matching TRBD1. CDR3 size: 15 residues. V trimming: 6 bases; J trimming: 4 bases; junction bases outside the gene matches: 11. Germline values: CDR1 SGHKS, CDR2 YYEKEE (reference sequence). For the CDR3, the DNA is TGTGCCAGCATGCGGCAACAGGGGGCAACGTACGAGCAGTACTTC. This gives the protein CASMRQQGATYEQYF.

This clone appeared many times. The CDR3 protein is CASSYHRVAGNTIYF. In DNA, the CDR3 is TGTGCCAGCAGCTACCACAGGGTGGCTGGAAACACCATATATTTT. The rearrangement links TRBV3-1 (or the pseudogene TRBV3-2) to TRBJ1-3; tentatively, D is TRBD1 (6 bases). Trimming took off 5 bases at V and 2 bases at J, with 13 bases between the two ends. The CDR3 is made up of 15 amino acids. CDR1 is LGHDT and CDR2 is YNNKEL in the germline V gene (reference sequence).

The genes are TRBV2 and TRBJ1-4; the D is unclear. CDR1 and CDR2 (germline): SNHLY, FYNNEI. This CDR3 has 13 residues. Trimming left V 8 bases short and J 6 bases short, with 13 bases between. CDR3 nucleotide sequence: TGTGCCAGCGGTGGAGGGTATGATGAAAAACTGTTTTTT. This encodes CASGGGYDEKLFF.

This rearrangement joins TRBV5-6 to TRBJ1-2; 7 nucleotides agree with TRBD1. J lost 5 bases, V lost 4 bases, and 11 bases had no gene match. Germline CDR1 SGHDT, CDR2 YYEEEE. The CDR3 length is 15 residues. The CDR3 bases are TGTGCCAGCAGCCTTTTCCCCGGGACAGAGTATGGCTACACCTTC. Translation gives CASSLFPGTEYGYTF.

This chain uses TRBV5-4 with TRBJ2-1; maybe TRBD1 (5 bases). There are 16 residues in the CDR3. CDR1 is SGHNT, CDR2 YYREEE, per germline (reference sequence). V was trimmed by 1 base and J by 3 bases, leaving 14 bases between them. CDR3 residues: CASSLFGQGGYNEQFF. The CDR3 bases are TGTGCCAGCAGCTTGTTCGGCCAGGGCGGCTACAATGAGCAGTTCTTC.

The genes are TRBV13 and TRBJ1-6; tentatively, D is TRBD1 (5 bases). V lost 4 bases, J lost 10 bases, and 23 bases lay in between. The CDR3 covers 17 residues. CDR1 is PRHDT and CDR2 is FYEKMQ in the germline V gene (reference sequence). The CDR3 DNA follows: TGTGCCAGCAGCTCCCAGGGTTTGGAGGGAATAGGGTCACCCCTCCACTTT. It encodes CASSSQGLEGIGSPLHF.

The chain has TRBV2 and TRBJ2-5, with 9 positions matching TRBD2. CDR3 length: 17 residues. Germline trimming cut 8 bases from V and 2 bases from J; bases unmatched to any gene: 15. CDR1 and CDR2 from the germline V gene are SNHLY and FYNNEI. The CDR3, as DNA: TGTGCCAGCGTTCTAGCGGGGTCCCCCCCCGCTCAAGAGACCCAGTACTTC. The encoded protein is CASVLAGSPPAQETQYF.

This chain uses TRBV19 with TRBJ1-6; 7 nucleotides align to TRBD1. The CDR3 covers 13 residues. The germline V gene encodes CDR1 LNHDA and CDR2 SQIVND (reference sequence). V was pared by 7 bases and J by 8 bases, with 5 bases of the junction left unmatched. CDR3 bases: TGTGCCAGTACCCAAGGGGGCGATTCACCCCTCCACTTT. This encodes CASTQGGDSPLHF.

The chain couples TRBV7-9 to TRBJ1-6, with 9 bases fitting TRBD1. V shed 1 base, J shed 8 bases, and the junction held 6 bases outside the gene matches. Per germline, CDR1 SEHNR and CDR2 FQNEAQ (reference sequence). The CDR3 spans 16 residues. In DNA form, the CDR3 reads TGTGCCAGCAGCTTAGGAGGGACAGGGACATATTCACCCCTCCACTTT. Residues: CASSLGGTGTYSPLHF.

This clone was seen only a few times. CDR3 protein: CASSLAGATNQPQHF. The CDR3 region has the DNA TGTGCCAGCAGCTTAGCGGGGGCCACGAATCAGCCCCAGCATTTT. The V gene is TRBV7-2, the J gene TRBJ1-5, with D possibly matching TRBD1 (6 bases). CDR1 SGHTA and CDR2 FQGNSA come from the germline V gene. The CDR3 is made up of 15 amino acids. The V end lost 0 bases, the J end lost 4 bases, and 10 bases lay between the germline ends.

The CDR3 loop is CASSADSLYSNQPQHF. The CDR3 nucleotides read TGTGCCAGCAGTGCGGACAGCCTCTATAGCAATCAGCCCCAGCATTTT. The chain recombines TRBV2 with TRBJ1-5, with D perhaps matching TRBD1 (6 bases). The CDR3 covers 16 residues. Germline V lookup: CDR1 SNHLY, CDR2 FYNNEI. Deletions cut 4 bases from V and 0 bases from J, with 13 bases between.

This chain uses TRBV10-3 with TRBJ2-5; 9 nucleotides line up with TRBD2. The germline V gene has CDR1 ENHRY and CDR2 SYGVKD. The trim removed 6 bases at V and 4 bases at J, leaving 6 bases unmatched. CDR3 length equals 14 residues. This CDR3 is CAIRGGLAAETQYF. The CDR3 DNA follows: TGTGCCATCAGGGGGGGACTAGCTGCAGAGACCCAGTACTTC.

The V call is TRBV28, the J call TRBJ1-2, with 10 nucleotides matching TRBD1. The length of the CDR3 is 15 residues. The germline CDR1 and CDR2 sequences are MDHEN and SYDVKM. Trimming at V came to 2 bases and at J to 8 bases, leaving 8 bases not matched to a gene. Here the CDR3 reads CASSLADRGLGGYTF. In DNA form, the CDR3 reads TGTGCCAGCAGTTTAGCTGACAGGGGGCTTGGCGGCTACACCTTC.

The V and J genes are TRBV6-2 or TRBV6-3 and TRBJ1-2, with a tentative D call TRBD1 (6 bases). Trimming left V 0 bases short and J 4 bases short, with 12 bases between. The germline V gene has CDR1 MNHEY and CDR2 SVGEGT. The CDR3 loop spans 15 amino acids. The CDR3 DNA reads TGTGCCAGCAGTTACTCAGGGGGATTTGGCTATGGCTACACCTTC. It codes for CASSYSGGFGYGYTF.

The chain joins TRBV19 to TRBJ1-1; unclear D gene. The CDR3 extends over 13 amino acids. V lost 3 bases and J 7 bases, leaving 12 bases between the germline ends. Per germline, CDR1 LNHDA and CDR2 SQIVND (reference sequence). The CDR3: CASSIYSGIEAFF. The CDR3 DNA is TGTGCCAGTAGTATCTACTCCGGGATTGAAGCTTTCTTT.

Regarding this clone: This CDR3 is also generated by other DNA sequences in the sample. The gene calls are TRBV7-9 and TRBJ2-3; 10 nucleotides align to TRBD2. The CDR3 runs 15 residues. Germline V CDR1 and CDR2: SEHNR, FQNEAQ (reference sequence). V shed 3 bases and J 3 bases; nucleotides not matched to a gene: 3. The CDR3 DNA is TGTGCCAGCAGCTTTCCGACTAGCGGGACAGATACGCAGTATTTT. It yields the protein CASSFPTSGTDTQYF. The whole variable domain, remainder taken from reference TRBV7-9 and TRBJ2-3, is DTGVSQNPRHKITKRGQNVTFRCDPISEHNRLYWYRQTLGQGPEFLTYFQNEAQLEKSRLLSDRFSAERPKGSFSTLEIQRTEQGDSAMYLCASSFPTSGTDTQYFGPGTRLTVL.